In its sample, the clone carrying this T cell receptor (beta chain) ranks as medium-sized. There are 14 residues in the CDR3. Trimming removed 1 base from V and 0 bases from J, with 6 bases in between. Per germline, CDR1 MNHNS and CDR2 SASEGT. These data are taken from a study of blood T cell repertoires in COVID-19. Authors' analysis steps: Amplifying reference gene primers gave estimates of nucleated cell counts. This table comes from immunoSEQ multiplex PCR, and its TCRdb copy is limited to in-frame clones, with some not included. V, J and clone size are taken as reported in that table, and D and trimming were inferred from the DNA itself. Among about 45,000 clones listed, less than 70% were seen once.

The chain employs TRBV6-1 and TRBJ1-1, with a weak D call TRBD1 (5 bases). The clonotype comes from a man older than 75 with acute or convalescent COVID-19. The specimen was peripheral blood. CDR3 amino acids: CASSEGRVNTEAFF. In nucleotides, the CDR3 is TGTGCCAGCAGTGAAGGCAGGGTGAACACTGAAGCTTTCTTT.